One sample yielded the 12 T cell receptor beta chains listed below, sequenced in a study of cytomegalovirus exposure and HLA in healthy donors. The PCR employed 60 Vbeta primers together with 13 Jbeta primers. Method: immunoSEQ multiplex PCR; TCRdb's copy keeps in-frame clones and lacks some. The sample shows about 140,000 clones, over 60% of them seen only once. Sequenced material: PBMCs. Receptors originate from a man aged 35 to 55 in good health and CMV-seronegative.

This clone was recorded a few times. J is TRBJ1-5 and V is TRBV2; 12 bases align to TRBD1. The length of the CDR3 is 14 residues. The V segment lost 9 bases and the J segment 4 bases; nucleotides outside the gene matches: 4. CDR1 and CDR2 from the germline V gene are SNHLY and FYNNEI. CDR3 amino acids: CASRDRGQNQPQHF. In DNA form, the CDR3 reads TGTGCCAGTAGGGACAGGGGGCAGAATCAGCCCCAGCATTTT.

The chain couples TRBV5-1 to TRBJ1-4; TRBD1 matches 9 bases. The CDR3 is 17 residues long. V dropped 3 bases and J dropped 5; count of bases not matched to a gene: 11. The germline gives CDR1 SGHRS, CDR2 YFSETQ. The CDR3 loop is CASSSPPRGQGNEKLFF. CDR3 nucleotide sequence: TGCGCCAGCAGCTCTCCCCCTCGGGGACAGGGAAATGAAAAACTGTTTTTT.

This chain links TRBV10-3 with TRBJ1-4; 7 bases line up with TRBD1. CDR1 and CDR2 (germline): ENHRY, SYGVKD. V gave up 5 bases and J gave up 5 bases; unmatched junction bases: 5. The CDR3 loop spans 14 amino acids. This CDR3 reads CAISPGQKNEKLFF. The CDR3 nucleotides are TGTGCCATCAGTCCGGGACAGAAAAATGAAAAACTGTTTTTT.

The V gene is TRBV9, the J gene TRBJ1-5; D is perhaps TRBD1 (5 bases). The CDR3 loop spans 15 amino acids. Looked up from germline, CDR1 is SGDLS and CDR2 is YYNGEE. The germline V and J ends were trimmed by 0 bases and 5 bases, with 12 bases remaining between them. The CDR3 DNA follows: TGTGCCAGCAGCGTAGGGGGAGGGGTGGATCAGCCCCAGCATTTT. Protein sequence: CASSVGGGVDQPQHF. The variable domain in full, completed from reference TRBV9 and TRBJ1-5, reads DSGVTQTPKHLITATGQRVTLRCSPRSGDLSVYWYQQSLDQGLQFLIQYYNGEERAKGNILERFSAQQFPDLHSELNLSSLELGDSALYFCASSVGGGVDQPQHFGDGTRLSIL.

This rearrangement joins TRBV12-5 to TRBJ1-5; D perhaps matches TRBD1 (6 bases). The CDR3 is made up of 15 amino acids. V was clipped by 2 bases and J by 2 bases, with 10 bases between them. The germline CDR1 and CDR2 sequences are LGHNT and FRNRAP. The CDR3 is CASGLQTGRNQPQHF. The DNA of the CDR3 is TGTGCTAGTGGTTTGCAAACAGGGCGCAATCAGCCCCAGCATTTT. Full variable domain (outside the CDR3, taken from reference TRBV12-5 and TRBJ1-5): DARVTQTPRHKVTEMGQEVTMRCQPILGHNTVFWYRQTMMQGLELLAYFRNRAPLDDSGMPKDRFSAEMPDATLATLKIQPSEPRDSAVYFCASGLQTGRNQPQHFGDGTRLSIL.

CDR3 residues: CASSPGQGNTEAFF. The CDR3 nucleotides are TGCGCCAGCAGCCCCGGACAGGGGAACACTGAAGCTTTCTTT. This chain connects TRBV5-1 to TRBJ1-1; TRBD1 matches at 8 bases. Germline CDR1 reads SGHRS; CDR2 reads YFSETQ. V gave up 4 bases and J gave up 1 base; unmatched junction bases: 3. This CDR3 has 14 amino acids.

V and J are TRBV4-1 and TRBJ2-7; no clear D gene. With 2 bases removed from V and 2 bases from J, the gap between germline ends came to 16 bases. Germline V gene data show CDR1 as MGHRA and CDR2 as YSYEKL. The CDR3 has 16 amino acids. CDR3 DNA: TGCGCCAGCAGCCAATTTCCCGTTGGCAGAACCTACGAGCAGTACTTC. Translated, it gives CASSQFPVGRTYEQYF.

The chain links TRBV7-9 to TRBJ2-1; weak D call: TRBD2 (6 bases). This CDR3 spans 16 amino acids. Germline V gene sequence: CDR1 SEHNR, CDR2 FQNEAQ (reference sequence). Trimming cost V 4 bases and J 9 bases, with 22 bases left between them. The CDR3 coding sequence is TGTGCCAGCAGCTCAGTCCAGGACTATCAACAAGGTGAGCAGTTCTTC. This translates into CASSSVQDYQQGEQFF.

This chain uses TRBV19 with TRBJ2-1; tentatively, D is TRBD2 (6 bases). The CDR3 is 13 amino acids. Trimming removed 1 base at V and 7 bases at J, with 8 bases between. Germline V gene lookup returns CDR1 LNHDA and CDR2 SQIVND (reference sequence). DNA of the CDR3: TGTGCCAGTAGTATAGGTGGGAGGAATGAGCAGTTCTTC. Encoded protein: CASSIGGRNEQFF.

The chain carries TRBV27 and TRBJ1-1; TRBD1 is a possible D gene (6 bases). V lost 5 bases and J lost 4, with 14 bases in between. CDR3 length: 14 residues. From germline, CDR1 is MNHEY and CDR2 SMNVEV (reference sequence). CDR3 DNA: TGTGCCAGCAGTGAAACAGGGTTGGGCACTGAAGCTTTCTTT. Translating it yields CASSETGLGTEAFF.

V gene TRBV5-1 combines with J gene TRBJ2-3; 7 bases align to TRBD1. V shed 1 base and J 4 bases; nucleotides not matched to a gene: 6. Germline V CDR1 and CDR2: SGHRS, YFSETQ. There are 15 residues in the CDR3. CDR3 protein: CASSLFDRDADTQYF. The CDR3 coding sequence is TGCGCCAGCAGCTTGTTCGACAGGGATGCAGATACGCAGTATTTT.

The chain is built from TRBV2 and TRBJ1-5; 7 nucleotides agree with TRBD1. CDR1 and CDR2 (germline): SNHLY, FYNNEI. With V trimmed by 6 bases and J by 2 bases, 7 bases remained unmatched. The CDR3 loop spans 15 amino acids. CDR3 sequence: CASRPGGTGNQPQHF. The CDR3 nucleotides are TGTGCCAGCAGACCAGGGGGAACGGGCAATCAGCCCCAGCATTTT.